This T cell receptor (beta chain) derives from a study of T-cell reconstitution after alpha-beta-depleted transplantation in children. Preparation of the TCRbeta library was carried out with unique molecular identifiers. TCRdb re-called the PCR reads with MiXCR, one entry per CDR3 protein. The repertoire holds about a million distinct CDR3 sequences, with about 29% as singletons. As regards this clonotype: Its antigen is still unknown.

With V trimmed by 3 bases and J by 7 bases, 8 bases remained unmatched. The CDR3 is 15 residues long. CDR1 is SEHNR, CDR2 FQNEAQ, per germline (reference sequence). Study findings and constraints: Elevated TCRbeta diversity at day 60 was traced, in some patients, to surviving recipient T cells and thymic progenitors.

Sequencing used PBMCs, mostly from graft donor cells, obtained 360 days after TCRalphabeta/CD19-depleted stem cell transplant. The receptor was isolated from a boy younger than two who had a stem cell transplant for SCID, so the T cells may come from the graft donor. The V and J genes are TRBV7-9 and TRBJ2-1; 8 bases map to TRBD1. The CDR3 bases are TGTGCCAGCAGCTTGGACAGGGTGATATATAATGAGCAGTTCTTC. This sequence encodes CASSLDRVIYNEQFF.